This record looks at one T cell receptor beta chain sequence and its context. This entry is derived from a study of blood T cell repertoires in COVID-19. Overall study: Spain, Italy and the United States supplied samples that represented acute and convalescent COVID-19. The analysed material was cDNA or gDNA that came from T cells, B-cell-depleted T cells, or PBMCs.

Participant ages covered roughly 18 to 89 years across 24 US areas. What the recovered Cohort 3 donors had was two negative PCRs, clearance, or symptom resolution. Sequencing was performed with immunoSEQ multiplex PCR; in TCRdb, only in-frame clones are kept and a portion is missing. The sample shows 350,000 to 450,000 clones, 85% to 90% of them seen only once. With 0 bases removed from V and 5 bases from J, the gap between germline ends came to 20 bases. This CDR3 comprises 17 residues. Germline-derived CDR1 and CDR2 are SGHRS and YFSETQ. Sequencing input: PBMCs or T cells enriched from blood (not recorded which). The rearrangement joins TRBV5-1 to TRBJ1-2; weak D call: TRBD1 (5 bases). This TCR came from a woman aged 30 to 39 who had recovered from COVID-19. The CDR3, as DNA: TGCGCCAGCAGCTTGGGGCCTCCAGCGGGGCTTGGGTATGGCTACACCTTC. It yields the protein CASSLGPPAGLGYGYTF. Based on the CDR3 plus reference TRBV5-1 and TRBJ1-2, the full variable domain is KAGVTQTPRYLIKTRGQQVTLSCSPISGHRSVSWYQQTPGQGLQFLFEYFSETQRNKGNFPGRFSGRQFSNSRSEMNVSTLELGDSALYLCASSLGPPAGLGYGYTFGSGTRLTVV.